Shown below are 21 T cell receptor beta chains from a single sample sequenced in a study of CD8 T cells in Susac syndrome. Roughly 0.45 to 1 ug RNA was reverse transcribed with random hexamers. MiXCR, run by TCRdb on the immunoSEQ multiplex PCR reads, gives a single entry per CDR3 protein. Here the sample spans about 89,000 distinct CDR3 sequences, over 80% being singletons. Source material: CD8+ T cells from PBMCs. The receptor source for this set is a human donor in good health.

The CDR3 bases are TGTGCCACCAGCGAAATCTTGGGACAGGGGGAGTTCTTC. It specifies CATSEILGQGEFF. The rearrangement joins TRBV15 to TRBJ2-1, with TRBD1 identical over 11 bases. V dropped 5 bases and J dropped 14; count of bases not matched to a gene: 8. Germline V gives CDR1 LNHNV, CDR2 YYDKDF (reference sequence). The CDR3 is 13 residues long.

The chain has TRBV2 and TRBJ1-1; the match to TRBD1 covers 7 bases. This CDR3 is 14 amino acids long. Germline CDR1 is SNHLY and CDR2 is FYNNEI. V gave up 3 bases and J gave up 4 bases; unmatched junction bases: 5. The CDR3 nucleotides are TGTGCCAGCAGTGACGGGCAGGGGGGCACTGAAGCTTTCTTT. Translation: CASSDGQGGTEAFF.

The chain's CDR3 is CASSGGTFGTGFDGYTF. The CDR3 DNA reads as TGTGCCAGCAGTGGGGGGACTTTCGGGACAGGGTTCGACGGCTACACCTTC. This sequence joins TRBV2 and TRBJ1-2; 9 bases agree with TRBD1. The ends lost 4 bases at V and 8 bases at J; junction bases unmatched: 17. There are 17 residues in the CDR3. The germline V gene has CDR1 SNHLY and CDR2 FYNNEI.

The genes are TRBV20-1 and TRBJ2-3, with 10 bases matching TRBD2. The CDR3 runs 13 residues. The trim removed 8 bases at V and 4 bases at J, leaving 6 bases unmatched. Germline V gene data show CDR1 as DFQATT and CDR2 as SNEGSKA (reference sequence). The CDR3 region is CSLGSGGADTQYF. CDR3 sequence (DNA): TGCAGTTTAGGGAGCGGGGGGGCAGATACGCAGTATTTT.

This clonotype occurred once. The chain carries TRBV7-9 and TRBJ1-2, with D hard to call. In germline, CDR1 is SEHNR, CDR2 FQNEAQ (reference sequence). This CDR3 is built from 12 residues. CDR3: CVAEPRSYGYTF. In DNA, the CDR3 is TGTGTCGCGGAACCTAGGTCCTATGGCTACACCTTC.

V is TRBV2 and J is TRBJ2-1; D uncertain. V was shortened by 5 bases and J by 3 bases, with 8 bases between the two germline ends. In germline, CDR1 is SNHLY, CDR2 FYNNEI. The CDR3 has 13 residues. CDR3 loop: CASSRAVYNEQFF. The CDR3 region has the DNA TGTGCCAGCAGTAGGGCTGTCTACAATGAGCAGTTCTTC.

This rearrangement joins TRBV18 to TRBJ2-2, with 7 bases identical to TRBD1. V trimming: 2 bases; J trimming: 4 bases; junction bases outside the gene matches: 13. Germline V gene sequence: CDR1 KGHSH, CDR2 LQKENI. There are 18 residues in the CDR3. The CDR3 coding sequence is TGTGCCAGCTCACCAATGTTTGCTGACAGGGCAGTCACCGGGGAGCTGTTTTTT. Residues: CASSPMFADRAVTGELFF.

This chain joins TRBV12-3 or TRBV12-4 and TRBJ1-5, with 10 nucleotides matching TRBD1. This CDR3 contains 15 residues. The J segment lost 6 bases and the V segment lost 5 bases, leaving 7 bases of the junction unmatched. Here the CDR3 reads CASSPGTGEAQPQHF. CDR3 DNA: TGTGCCAGCAGTCCGGGGACAGGGGAGGCTCAGCCCCAGCATTTT.

The chain joins TRBV3-1 to TRBJ2-3; 11 bases match TRBD1. Losses at the gene ends were 1 base for V and 11 bases for J; bases not matched to a gene: 11. The germline gives CDR1 LGHDT, CDR2 YNNKEL (reference sequence). This CDR3 contains 16 residues. Here the CDR3 reads CASSQGRTGGWSLQYF. CDR3 DNA sequence: TGTGCCAGCAGCCAAGGCAGGACAGGGGGCTGGAGCCTGCAGTATTTT.

The chain recombines TRBV5-1 with TRBJ2-7; no firm D call. This CDR3 has 16 residues. Germline lookup yields CDR1 SGHRS and CDR2 YFSETQ. V was shortened by 0 bases and J by 4 bases, with 17 bases between the two germline ends. The CDR3 here is CASSLALDGLGYEQYF. CDR3 in DNA: TGCGCCAGCAGCTTGGCCCTGGACGGGCTGGGTTACGAGCAGTACTTC.

V is TRBV5-6 and J is TRBJ2-3; TRBD2 might be the D (6 bases). Trimming removed 4 bases at V and 0 bases at J, with 12 bases between. Germline CDR1 SGHDT, CDR2 YYEEEE. The CDR3 sequence is 15 residues long. CDR3 loop: CASSLPEGSTDTQYF. The DNA of the CDR3 is TGTGCCAGCAGCCTGCCGGAGGGTAGCACAGATACGCAGTATTTT.

The chain has TRBV20-1 and TRBJ1-1; TRBD1 agrees at 8 bases. After removal of 6 bases from V and 6 bases from J, the junction contained 12 bases not matched to a gene. Germline V gene lookup returns CDR1 DFQATT and CDR2 SNEGSKA (reference sequence). CDR3 length equals 14 residues. The CDR3 DNA sequence: TGCAGTGCCCCACCGGACAGGGTATCCGCTGAAGCTTTCTTT. Protein: CSAPPDRVSAEAFF.

In its sample, this clonotype was seen once. CDR3 protein: CASSLNPRLAGGHEMFTDTQYF. CDR3 DNA: TGTGCCAGCAGCTTAAATCCCCGGCTAGCGGGGGGCCACGAGATGTTCACAGATACGCAGTATTTT. The chain employs TRBV7-3 and TRBJ2-3, with 11 bases matching TRBD2. The V gene end was trimmed by 1 base and the J gene end by 2 bases; junction bases not matched to a gene: 20. The CDR3 runs to 22 residues. Germline V gene lookup returns CDR1 SGHTA and CDR2 FQGTGA.

The chain has TRBV27 and TRBJ2-7, with 12 bases aligning to TRBD2. CDR1 MNHEY and CDR2 SMNVEV come from the germline V gene (reference sequence). The CDR3 is made up of 14 amino acids. V was clipped by 4 bases and J by 5 bases; unmatched bases: 3. In DNA, the CDR3 is TGTGCCAGCAGTTCCCGGACTAGCGGGAACGAGCAGTACTTC. Protein: CASSSRTSGNEQYF.

This chain joins TRBV5-4 and TRBJ2-6; TRBD1 agrees at 9 bases. Germline CDR1 reads SGHNT; CDR2 reads YYREEE (reference sequence). The CDR3 length is 17 residues. Trimming at V came to 5 bases and at J to 3 bases, leaving 9 bases not matched to a gene. CDR3 loop: CASRPIQGASGANVLTF. CDR3 coding DNA: TGTGCCAGCAGGCCGATACAGGGGGCGAGTGGGGCCAACGTCCTGACTTTC.

In its sample, this clonotype was seen once. This sequence joins TRBV5-1 and TRBJ2-3; weak D call: TRBD1 (6 bases). This CDR3 region has 16 residues. Germline CDR1 reads SGHRS; CDR2 reads YFSETQ. V dropped 4 bases and J dropped 2 bases, with 17 bases sitting between them. CDR3 loop: CASSAQGHLTTDTQYF. The CDR3 nucleotides are TGCGCCAGCAGCGCTCAGGGACACCTTACCACAGATACGCAGTATTTT.

The chain carries TRBV19 and TRBJ2-1, with D unclear. This CDR3 contains 16 residues. Germline loops: CDR1 LNHDA, CDR2 SQIVND (reference sequence). The V end was cut by 1 base, the J end by 0 bases, with 10 bases between. The CDR3 coding sequence is TGTGCCAGTAGTATAGCCTACCCGAGCTCCTACAATGAGCAGTTCTTC. It translates to CASSIAYPSSYNEQFF.

In its sample, this clonotype was seen once. This rearrangement joins TRBV12-3 or TRBV12-4 to TRBJ2-2; maybe TRBD1 (5 bases). The ends were cut back, 8 bases at V and 5 bases at J, with 9 bases in the middle. There are 12 residues in the CDR3. The CDR3 here is CASQGLTGELFF. The CDR3 bases are TGTGCCAGCCAGGGATTAACCGGGGAGCTGTTTTTT.

The chain links TRBV28 to TRBJ2-1; 9 nucleotides align to TRBD2. Trimming took 9 bases from V and 3 from J; bases not matched to a gene: 3. Germline V gene sequence: CDR1 MDHEN, CDR2 SYDVKM. CDR3 length: 13 amino acids. CDR3 region: CASTSGFYNEQFF. The CDR3 nucleotides read TGTGCCAGTACTAGCGGGTTCTACAATGAGCAGTTCTTC. The variable domain in full, completed from reference TRBV28 and TRBJ2-1, reads DVKVTQSSRYLVKRTGEKVFLECVQDMDHENMFWYRQDPGLGLRLIYFSYDVKMKEKGDIPEGYSVSREKKERFSLILESASTNQTSMYLCASTSGFYNEQFFGPGTRLTVL.

The genes are TRBV7-8 and TRBJ2-1; D is unresolved. CDR3 length equals 14 residues. The V and J ends lost 8 bases and 7 bases respectively, with 18 bases between them. Germline lookup yields CDR1 SGHVS and CDR2 FQNEAQ. The DNA of the CDR3 is TGTGCCAGCGGGTCCGGCCAAAGGTGGAATGAGCAGTTCTTC. Translation: CASGSGQRWNEQFF.

The rearrangement joins TRBV27 to TRBJ2-2; no clear D gene. The length of the CDR3 is 12 residues. Per germline, CDR1 MNHEY and CDR2 SMNVEV (reference sequence). Trimming left V 2 bases short and J 6 bases short, with 4 bases between. CDR3 protein: CASSLRAGELFF. CDR3 nucleotides: TGTGCCAGCAGTTTAAGGGCCGGGGAGCTGTTTTTT.